The text below deals with one TCR beta chain. Its antigen remains unidentified. MiXCR, run by TCRdb on the reads, gives a single entry per CDR3 protein. The profile shows nearly 700,000 distinct CDR3 sequences, roughly 30% of them singletons. These data come from a study of T cell repertoires in cytomegalovirus infection. Per germline, CDR1 SGHNT and CDR2 YYREEE (reference sequence). The CDR3 sequence is 15 residues long. Trimming took 6 bases from V and 5 from J; bases not matched to a gene: 8. The TCR originated in a human donor in good health (CMV status not recorded). Some clones in this sample may be carry-over from other donors' samples. The chain is built from TRBV5-4 and TRBJ2-3; TRBD2 matches at 11 bases. The source material was cultured PBMCs, sampled from culture after CMV antigen stimulation. The CDR3 region has the DNA TGTGCCAGCACGGTAGCGGGGGGGCCCGTAGATACGCAGTATTTT. This gives the protein CASTVAGGPVDTQYF.